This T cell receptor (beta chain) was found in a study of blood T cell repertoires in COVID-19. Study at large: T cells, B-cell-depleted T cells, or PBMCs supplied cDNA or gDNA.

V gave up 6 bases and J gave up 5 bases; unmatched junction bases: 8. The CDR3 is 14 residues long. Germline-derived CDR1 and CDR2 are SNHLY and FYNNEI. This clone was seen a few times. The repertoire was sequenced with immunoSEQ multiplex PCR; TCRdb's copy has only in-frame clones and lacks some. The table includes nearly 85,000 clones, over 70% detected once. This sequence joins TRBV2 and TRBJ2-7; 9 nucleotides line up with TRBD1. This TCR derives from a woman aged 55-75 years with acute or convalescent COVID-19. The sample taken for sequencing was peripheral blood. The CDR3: CASRGQGNRHEQYF. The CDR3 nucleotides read TGTGCCAGCAGGGGACAGGGCAATCGCCACGAGCAGTACTTC.